A single sample gave rise to the 2 T cell receptor beta chains below, sequenced in a study of early T cells in non-severe SARS-CoV-2 infection. Via MiXCR, TCRdb re-called the 5' RACE reads, giving one row per CDR3 protein. The sample includes more than 50,000 distinct CDR3 sequences, about 5.6% of them seen just once. Specimen: whole blood. These receptor sequences come from an adult who was a healthcare worker with PCR-confirmed SARS-CoV-2 infection or an uninfected control (not recorded which).

Points on this clonotype: With a much larger clone just one base away, this may be a read error. The conserved closing phenylalanine or tryptophan is absent in this CDR3, likely reflecting a read error. Here the CDR3 reads CSARGSTPISYEQYS. The CDR3 DNA follows: TGCAGTGCTAGAGGGAGCACACCTATTTCCTACGAGCAGTACTCC. The gene calls are TRBV20-1 and TRBJ2-7, with D uncertain. CDR3 size: 15 residues. Deletions cut 1 base from V and 1 base from J, with 14 bases between. CDR1 and CDR2 (germline): DFQATT, SNEGSKA (reference sequence).

This clonotype was counted at least ten times. The chain has TRBV6-6 and TRBJ1-6; a possible D gene is TRBD1 (6 bases). CDR1 MNHNY and CDR2 SVGAGI come from the germline V gene (reference sequence). V was pared by 6 bases and J by 0 bases, with 15 bases between. This CDR3 spans 17 amino acids. CDR3 nucleotides: TGTGCCAGCAGCCCCATTACAGGGAGCTCCTATAATTCACCCCTCCACTTT. It encodes CASSPITGSSYNSPLHF.